This T cell receptor (beta chain) stems from a study of early T cells in non-severe SARS-CoV-2 infection. The CDR3 extends over 14 amino acids. V lost 5 bases and J lost 7, with 12 bases in between. Ten or more counts support this clonotype. Each cDNA molecule carried a unique molecular identifier. TCRdb reanalysed the 5' RACE reads using MiXCR and keeps one entry per CDR3 protein. The sample contains some 52,000 distinct CDR3 sequences, around 8% of which appear only once. What was sequenced was whole blood. The clonotype was recovered from an adult who was a healthcare worker with PCR-confirmed SARS-CoV-2 infection or an uninfected control (not recorded which). The V call is TRBV12-3 or TRBV12-4, the J call TRBJ1-6; D call uncertain. CDR3 protein: CASSKSLRNSPLHF. The CDR3 DNA follows: TGTGCCAGCAGTAAGAGCCTAAGGAATTCACCCCTCCACTTT.